This TCR beta chain stems from a study of shared clonotypes between healthy human individuals. About the study: With ages of 18 to 49, the donors were two women and a few men. The plates for each donor numbered three CD4 naive, three CD4 memory, two CD8 naive and one CD8 memory.

Over several immunoSEQ plates, each subset's genomic DNA was distributed in even portions. Clones were sequenced by immunoSEQ multiplex PCR, and TCRdb holds only the in-frame ones, with some missing. The repertoire consists of about 2.3 million clones, with approximately 90% occurring once and the leading ten covering 0.37%. General observations from the study: Clonotype sharing levels among donors were expected to vary with sequencing depth.

In germline, CDR1 is SGHDT, CDR2 YYEEEE. This CDR3 spans 14 amino acids. Trimming left V 4 bases short and J 8 bases short, with 18 bases between. In regard to this clone: Its antigen is currently unknown.

The clonotype originates from a young man in good health. Some clones in this sample may be carry-over from other donors' samples. The sample was naive CD4+ T cells from PBMCs. Subset noted: CD45RA+ positively selected. V and J are TRBV5-6 and TRBJ2-5; maybe TRBD2 (5 bases). The CDR3 region is CASSPAREKRTQYF. The CDR3 coding sequence is TGTGCCAGCAGCCCGGCTAGGGAGAAGAGAACCCAGTACTTC.